Included here is one TCR beta chain sequence, with context. This record belongs to a study of pediatric ulcerative colitis. With V trimmed by 7 bases and J by 3 bases, 9 bases remained unmatched. Germline V gives CDR1 LNHDA, CDR2 SQIVND (reference sequence). This CDR3 is 16 amino acids long. Rectal tissue came from one to two pinch biopsies taken at colonoscopy. The assay was immunoSEQ multiplex PCR, and TCRdb's table has in-frame clones only and misses some. The data contain 30,000 to 35,000 clones, about 81% of them singletons. Sequencing was performed on gut tissue. This TCR was sampled from a boy between 10 and 17 years old with mild ulcerative colitis. The V call is TRBV19, the J call TRBJ1-4, with 9 bases lining up with TRBD1. The CDR3 nucleotides read TGTGCCAGTATGGGGACAGGGAGGACTGCTAATGAAAAACTGTTTTTT. It encodes CASMGTGRTANEKLFF.